The 27 T cell receptor beta chains presented below share a single source sample, sequenced in a study of cytomegalovirus exposure and HLA in healthy donors. Both 60 Vbeta primers and 13 Jbeta primers went into the PCR. The table came from immunoSEQ multiplex PCR; TCRdb's copy has only in-frame clones and leaves some out. The sample holds over 70,000 clones, over 65% seen once. The sample was PBMCs. The receptors shown here come from a middle-aged man in good health and CMV-seropositive.

V is TRBV9 and J is TRBJ2-2, with D maybe TRBD1 (5 bases). CDR1 is SGDLS, CDR2 YYNGEE, per germline. The V end lost 0 bases, the J end lost 1 base, and 10 bases lay between the germline ends. This CDR3 has 16 amino acids. CDR3 sequence: CASSVGGGLNTGELFF. The CDR3 DNA sequence: TGTGCCAGCAGCGTAGGGGGCGGTCTGAACACCGGGGAGCTGTTTTTT.

A word on this clone: At one of its ends the junction is not consistent with the germline gene, which may arise from a read error. The chain couples TRBV6-6 to TRBJ1-5; a possible D gene is TRBD1 (5 bases). Germline V gives CDR1 MNHNY, CDR2 SVGAGI (reference sequence). This CDR3 has 13 residues. The CDR3 DNA reads as TGTGCCAGCAGTTACTTTTCGACAGCTGTAACGTTTTTT. Its protein product is CASSYFSTAVTFF.

The rearrangement links TRBV9 to TRBJ2-1; TRBD2 matches at 12 bases. The length of the CDR3 is 16 residues. From germline, CDR1 is SGDLS and CDR2 YYNGEE. V lost 4 bases, J lost 8 bases, and 10 bases stayed unmatched. DNA of the CDR3: TGTGCCAGCAGCTTGACTAGCGGGAGACCTGAGGATGAGCAGTTCTTC. It codes for CASSLTSGRPEDEQFF.

This chain uses TRBV4-3 with TRBJ1-6, with TRBD1 identical over 10 bases. The germline gives CDR1 LGHNA, CDR2 YSLEER. V gave up 0 bases and J gave up 10 bases; unmatched junction bases: 0. The CDR3 totals 14 residues. This CDR3 reads CASSQETGGSPLHF. In DNA, the CDR3 is TGCGCCAGCAGCCAAGAGACAGGGGGCTCACCCCTCCACTTT.

The chain combines TRBV11-2 with TRBJ2-1, with TRBD2 as a possible D gene (6 bases). Germline V gene data show CDR1 as SGHAT and CDR2 as FQNNGV. The CDR3 is 15 amino acids. The germline V and J ends were trimmed by 4 bases and 10 bases, with 20 bases remaining between them. The CDR3 here is CASSSEEGSFEEQFF. CDR3 nucleotides: TGTGCCAGCAGCTCGGAGGAGGGGTCGTTTGAGGAGCAGTTCTTC.

V is TRBV18 and J is TRBJ1-1; D not resolved. This CDR3 has 16 residues. Germline V CDR1 and CDR2: KGHSH, LQKENI. The germline V and J ends were trimmed by 0 bases and 4 bases, with 15 bases remaining between them. CDR3 amino acids: CASSPPNRGAGTEAFF. CDR3 sequence (DNA): TGTGCCAGCTCACCACCCAATCGTGGCGCGGGCACTGAAGCTTTCTTT.

This clone has just one count. V usage is TRBV30 and J usage is TRBJ2-7; 9 bases fit TRBD1. The V and J ends lost 3 bases and 2 bases, in that order; junction bases with no gene match: 2. This CDR3 is 13 amino acids long. Germline V gene lookup returns CDR1 GTSNPN and CDR2 SVGIG (reference sequence). The CDR3 reads CAWRTGGTYEQYF. The CDR3 nucleotides read TGTGCCTGGAGGACAGGGGGGACCTACGAGCAGTACTTC.

This clone occurred a few times. This chain links TRBV29-1 with TRBJ2-5, with a tentative D call TRBD1 (6 bases). TRBJ2-7 matches the DNA end more closely, so the J call is doubtful. The CDR3 sequence is 12 residues long. In germline, CDR1 is SQVTM, CDR2 ANQGSEA. The CDR3 nucleotides read TGCAGCGCCGCACAGGGTCTCTACGAGCAGTACTTC. Translating it yields CSAAQGLYEQYF.

The chain employs TRBV14 and TRBJ1-2; D is unclear. V dropped 2 bases and J dropped 2 bases, with 6 bases sitting between them. This CDR3 is 13 amino acids long. Germline V CDR1 and CDR2: SGHDN, FVKESK. The CDR3 DNA sequence: TGTGCCAGCAGCCAAAGCCGGAACTATGGCTACACCTTC. Its protein product is CASSQSRNYGYTF. The full variable domain, with the rest looked up from reference TRBV14 and TRBJ1-2, is EAGVTQFPSHSVIEKGQTVTLRCDPISGHDNLYWYRRVMGKEIKFLLHFVKESKQDESGMPNNRFLAERTGGTYSTLKVQPAELEDSGVYFCASSQSRNYGYTFGSGTRLTVV.

The table lists this clone with a few counts. This chain uses TRBV5-1 with TRBJ2-7; tentatively, D is TRBD1 (5 bases). With 0 bases removed from V and 0 bases from J, the gap between germline ends came to 13 bases. CDR1 is SGHRS and CDR2 is YFSETQ in the germline V gene. CDR3 length: 16 amino acids. For the CDR3, the DNA is TGCGCCAGCAGCTTGGCCTTAAGGACACACTCCTACGAGCAGTACTTC. This gives the protein CASSLALRTHSYEQYF.

This sequence joins TRBV7-2 and TRBJ2-3; D is possibly TRBD1 (5 bases). V was pared by 1 base and J by 1 base, with 15 bases between. The germline V gene encodes CDR1 SGHTA and CDR2 FQGNSA. The CDR3 runs 17 residues. The CDR3 sequence is CASSLVGGAFGTDTQYF. CDR3 coding DNA: TGTGCCAGCAGCTTAGTTGGTGGGGCTTTTGGCACAGATACGCAGTATTTT.

The CDR3 nucleotides are TGTGCCAGCAGCCCCCCGGCGGACAGGGGACGCGGCTACACCTTC. It yields the protein CASSPPADRGRGYTF. This chain connects TRBV9 to TRBJ1-2, with TRBD1 identical over 9 bases. V was pared by 4 bases and J by 8 bases, with 12 bases of the junction left unmatched. Germline V gene sequence: CDR1 SGDLS, CDR2 YYNGEE. The CDR3 totals 15 residues.

The chain recombines TRBV10-3 with TRBJ2-5; no clear D gene. The V gene lost 0 bases and the J gene lost 5 bases, with 7 bases spanning the gap. Germline V lookup: CDR1 ENHRY, CDR2 SYGVKD. This CDR3 is built from 13 residues. CDR3 sequence (DNA): TGTGCCATCAGTGAGTCTAGTCCGGAGACCCAGTACTTC. Protein sequence: CAISESSPETQYF.

This clone has just one count. The gene calls are TRBV7-3 and TRBJ2-1; TRBD2 might be the D (6 bases). Looked up from germline, CDR1 is SGHTA and CDR2 is FQGTGA. Between the trimmed V and J ends, which lost 6 bases and 5 bases, there was a span of 11 bases. The CDR3 totals 13 residues. This CDR3 reads CASRGGPNNEQFF. The CDR3 DNA is TGTGCCAGCAGGGGGGGACCAAACAATGAGCAGTTCTTC.

V is TRBV19 and J is TRBJ2-5, with TRBD1 identical over 11 bases. Looked up from germline, CDR1 is LNHDA and CDR2 is SQIVND (reference sequence). The V segment lost 3 bases and the J segment 5 bases; nucleotides outside the gene matches: 5. The CDR3 loop spans 15 amino acids. CDR3 coding DNA: TGTGCCAGTAGTATCCAGGGACAGGGGGTTGAGACCCAGTACTTC. Its protein product is CASSIQGQGVETQYF. Full variable domain (rest looked up from reference TRBV19 and TRBJ2-5): DGGITQSPKYLFRKEGQNVTLSCEQNLNHDAMYWYRQDPGQGLRLIYYSQIVNDFQKGDIAEGYSVSREKKESFPLTVTSAQKNPTAFYLCASSIQGQGVETQYFGPGTRLLVL.

This chain uses TRBV7-2 with TRBJ1-3; unclear D gene. CDR1 and CDR2 from the germline V gene are SGHTA and FQGNSA. V lost 3 bases to trimming and J lost 0 bases, with 9 bases between them. The CDR3 runs 15 residues. The CDR3 DNA is TGTGCCAGCAGCTTCACCCCCGGCTCTGGAAACACCATATATTTT. This translates into CASSFTPGSGNTIYF.

This clone was seen once. The chain employs TRBV5-4 and TRBJ2-2, with TRBD2 matching 7 bases. V lost 0 bases, J lost 4 bases, and 6 bases stayed unmatched. Germline V gene lookup returns CDR1 SGHNT and CDR2 YYREEE (reference sequence). The CDR3 is 16 amino acids. CDR3 nucleotides: TGTGCCAGCAGCTTGGAGGGCGGGAGCGTCACCGGGGAGCTGTTTTTT. Its translation is CASSLEGGSVTGELFF.

Concerning this clone itself: At one end, the junction sequence differs from germline, possibly due to a read error. The V call is TRBV7-9, the J call TRBJ2-7; a weak D match, TRBD2 (5 bases). The CDR3 is 14 amino acids. Germline-derived CDR1 and CDR2 are SEHNR and FQNEAQ (reference sequence). CDR3 DNA sequence: TGTTCCAGCAGCTTAGCCGGCATAGCGTACGAGCAGTACTTC. Its translation is CSSSLAGIAYEQYF.

The CDR3 loop reads CATVGQSNVAFF. The CDR3 bases are TGTGCCACGGTAGGACAGTCTAATGTGGCTTTCTTT. The V and J genes are TRBV10-3 and TRBJ1-1; perhaps TRBD1 as D (6 bases). Trimming cost V 10 bases and J 11 bases, with 20 bases left between them. The CDR3 runs 12 residues. CDR1 and CDR2 (germline): ENHRY, SYGVKD.

The CDR3 nucleotides read TGTGCCTGGAAAACAGGCCTGGCGGGGGCCACTGAAGCTTTCTTT. Its protein is CAWKTGLAGATEAFF. The chain is built from TRBV30 and TRBJ1-1, with D perhaps TRBD1 (6 bases). Germline V gene sequence: CDR1 GTSNPN, CDR2 SVGIG (reference sequence). The CDR3 loop spans 15 amino acids. Trimming took 4 bases from V and 4 from J, leaving 19 bases between them.

A word on this clone: The CDR3 does not end in the conserved phenylalanine or tryptophan, so this is likely a read error. The chain links TRBV18 to TRBJ1-2, with TRBD1 matching over 9 bases. The CDR3 spans 19 residues. Germline CDR1 and CDR2: KGHSH and LQKENI. J gave up 0 bases and V 1 base, and 12 bases lay outside the gene matches. CDR3 DNA: TGTGCCAGCTCACCACAAACCGGGGGGACAGGGACAGCTAACTATGGCTACACCCTC. Residues: CASSPQTGGTGTANYGYTL.

The rearrangement uses TRBV11-2 and TRBJ1-4; D ambiguous. The CDR3 consists of 14 residues. Germline V gives CDR1 SGHAT, CDR2 FQNNGV. Trimming pared 0 bases from V and 12 bases from J, leaving 14 bases between. The CDR3 here is CASSLEVTGGELFF. DNA for the CDR3: TGTGCCAGCAGCTTAGAGGTTACGGGCGGGGAACTGTTTTTT.

This chain joins TRBV11-3 and TRBJ2-7; D ambiguous. This CDR3 has 15 residues. Trimming stripped 6 bases from V and 9 bases from J, with 24 bases between. Germline V gene sequence: CDR1 SGHNT, CDR2 YENEEA. Here the CDR3 DNA reads TGTGCCAGCAGTCAAAAGAGAGGCATCCCTTCCCCGCAGTACTTC. This sequence encodes CASSQKRGIPSPQYF.

This chain joins TRBV27 and TRBJ2-7; 9 positions agree with TRBD2. This CDR3 has 14 amino acids. The J segment lost 6 bases and the V segment lost 2 bases, leaving 5 bases of the junction unmatched. The germline CDR1 and CDR2 sequences are MNHEY and SMNVEV (reference sequence). CDR3: CASSLAGGPGEQYF. Here the CDR3 DNA reads TGTGCCAGCAGTTTAGCGGGAGGGCCGGGCGAGCAGTACTTC.

The genes are TRBV7-7 and TRBJ2-1, with a tentative D call TRBD2 (6 bases). The CDR3 has 16 amino acids. The germline V gene has CDR1 SSHAT and CDR2 FNYEAQ (reference sequence). V was trimmed by 1 base and J by 4 bases, leaving 14 bases between them. DNA for the CDR3: TGTGCCAGCAGCTTAGGGCGCGGGAACGGGTACAATGAGCAGTTCTTC. Residues: CASSLGRGNGYNEQFF.

The chain recombines TRBV27 with TRBJ2-3, with 9 bases aligning to TRBD2. Per the germline V gene, CDR1 is MNHEY and CDR2 is SMNVEV (reference sequence). The CDR3 totals 16 residues. Losses at the gene ends were 5 bases for V and 2 bases for J; bases not matched to a gene: 8. The CDR3 loop reads CASSPMAGGPTDTQYF. Written as DNA, the CDR3 is TGTGCCAGCAGTCCTATGGCGGGAGGGCCCACAGATACGCAGTATTTT.

The gene calls are TRBV9 and TRBJ2-5; D might be TRBD2 (6 bases). V lost 3 bases, J lost 0 bases, and 12 bases lay in between. Germline loops: CDR1 SGDLS, CDR2 YYNGEE. This CDR3 is built from 15 residues. The CDR3 loop is CASSAGGANQETQYF. The CDR3 DNA follows: TGTGCCAGCAGCGCCGGGGGAGCCAACCAAGAGACCCAGTACTTC.